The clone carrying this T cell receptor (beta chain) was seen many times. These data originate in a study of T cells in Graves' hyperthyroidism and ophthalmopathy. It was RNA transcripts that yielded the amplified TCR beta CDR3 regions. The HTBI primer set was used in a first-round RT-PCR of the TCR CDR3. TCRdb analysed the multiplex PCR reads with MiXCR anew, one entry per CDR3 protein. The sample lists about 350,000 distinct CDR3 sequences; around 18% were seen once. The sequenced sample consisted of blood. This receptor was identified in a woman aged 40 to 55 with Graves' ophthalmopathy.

CDR3 coding DNA: TGCGCCAGCAGGGTCGTCGGATCCTACGAGCAGTACTTC. Amino acids: CASRVVGSYEQYF. The chain couples TRBV5-1 to TRBJ2-7; D is uncertain. The germline V gene has CDR1 SGHRS and CDR2 YFSETQ. The CDR3 consists of 13 residues. V dropped 5 bases and J dropped 1 base, with 10 bases sitting between them.